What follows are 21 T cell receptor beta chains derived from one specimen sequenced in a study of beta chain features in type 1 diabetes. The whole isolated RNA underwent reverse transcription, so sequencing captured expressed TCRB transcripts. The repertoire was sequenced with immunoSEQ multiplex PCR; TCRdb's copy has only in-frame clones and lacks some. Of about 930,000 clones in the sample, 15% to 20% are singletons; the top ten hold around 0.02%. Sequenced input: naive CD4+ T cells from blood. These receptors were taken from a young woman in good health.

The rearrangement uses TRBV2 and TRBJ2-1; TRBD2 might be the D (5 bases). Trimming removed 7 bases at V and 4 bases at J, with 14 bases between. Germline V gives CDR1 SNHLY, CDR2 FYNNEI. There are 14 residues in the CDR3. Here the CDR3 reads CASTTRRSYNEQFF. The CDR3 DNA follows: TGTGCCAGCACTACTAGGAGGTCGTACAATGAGCAGTTCTTC.

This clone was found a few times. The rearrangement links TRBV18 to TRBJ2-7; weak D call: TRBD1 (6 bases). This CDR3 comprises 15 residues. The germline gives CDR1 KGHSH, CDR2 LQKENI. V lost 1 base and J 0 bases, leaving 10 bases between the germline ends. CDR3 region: CASSPQDSTSYEQYF. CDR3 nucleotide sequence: TGTGCCAGCTCACCACAGGACAGTACCTCCTACGAGCAGTACTTC. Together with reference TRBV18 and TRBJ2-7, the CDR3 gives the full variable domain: NAGVMQNPRHLVRRRGQEARLRCSPMKGHSHVYWYRQLPEEGLKFMVYLQKENIIDESGMPKERFSAEFPKEGPSILRIQQVVRGDSAAYFCASSPQDSTSYEQYFGPGTRLTVT.

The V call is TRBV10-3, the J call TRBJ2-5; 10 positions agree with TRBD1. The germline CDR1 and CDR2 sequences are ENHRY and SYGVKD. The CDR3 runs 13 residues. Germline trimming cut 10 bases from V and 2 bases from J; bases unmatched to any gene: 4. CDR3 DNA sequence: TGTGCCACGGCGGACAGGGGGCAAGAGACCCAGTACTTC. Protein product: CATADRGQETQYF.

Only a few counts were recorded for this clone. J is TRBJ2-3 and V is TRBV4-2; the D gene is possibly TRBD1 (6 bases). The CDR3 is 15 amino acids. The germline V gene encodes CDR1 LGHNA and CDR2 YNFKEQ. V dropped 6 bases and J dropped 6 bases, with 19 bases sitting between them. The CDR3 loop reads CASRPGHSVSDTQYF. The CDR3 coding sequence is TGTGCCAGCAGACCGGGACATTCCGTATCCGATACGCAGTATTTT.

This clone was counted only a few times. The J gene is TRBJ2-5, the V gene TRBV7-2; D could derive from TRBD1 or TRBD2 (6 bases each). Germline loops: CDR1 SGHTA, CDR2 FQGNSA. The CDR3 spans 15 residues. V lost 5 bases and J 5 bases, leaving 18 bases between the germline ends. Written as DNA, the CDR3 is TGTGCCAGCAGCCTCACCCCGGGGGCCTGGGAGACCCAGTACTTC. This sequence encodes CASSLTPGAWETQYF.

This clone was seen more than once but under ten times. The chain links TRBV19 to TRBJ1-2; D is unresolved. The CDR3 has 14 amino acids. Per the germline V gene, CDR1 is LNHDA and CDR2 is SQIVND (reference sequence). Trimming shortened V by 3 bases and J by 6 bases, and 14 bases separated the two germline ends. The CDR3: CASSMLWQSHGYTF. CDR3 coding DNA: TGTGCCAGTAGTATGTTGTGGCAGTCTCATGGCTACACCTTC.

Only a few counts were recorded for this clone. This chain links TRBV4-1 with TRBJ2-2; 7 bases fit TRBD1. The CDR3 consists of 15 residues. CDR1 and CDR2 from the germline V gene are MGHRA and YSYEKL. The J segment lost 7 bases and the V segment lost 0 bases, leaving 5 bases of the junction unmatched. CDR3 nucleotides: TGCGCCAGCAGCCAAGATGGACAGGCCCTCGGGGAGCTGTTTTTT. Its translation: CASSQDGQALGELFF.

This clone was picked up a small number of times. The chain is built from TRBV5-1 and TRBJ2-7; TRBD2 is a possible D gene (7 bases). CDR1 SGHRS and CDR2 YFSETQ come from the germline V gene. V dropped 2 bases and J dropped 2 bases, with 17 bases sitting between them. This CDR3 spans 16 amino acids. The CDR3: CASSLGGASGTYEQYF. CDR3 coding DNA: TGCGCCAGCAGCTTAGGGGGGGCTAGCGGAACCTACGAGCAGTACTTC.

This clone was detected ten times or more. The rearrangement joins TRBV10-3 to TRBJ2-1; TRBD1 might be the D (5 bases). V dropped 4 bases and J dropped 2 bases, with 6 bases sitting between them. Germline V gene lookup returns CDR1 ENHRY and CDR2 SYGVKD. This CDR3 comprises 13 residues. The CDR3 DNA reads TGTGCCATCAGTGGGGGCACCTACAATGAGCAGTTCTTC. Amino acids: CAISGGTYNEQFF.

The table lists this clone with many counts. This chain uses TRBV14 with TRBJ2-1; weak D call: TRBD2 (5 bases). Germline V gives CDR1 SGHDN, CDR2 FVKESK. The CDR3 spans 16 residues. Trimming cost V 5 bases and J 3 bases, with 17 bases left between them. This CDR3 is CASSARLDWIYNEQFF. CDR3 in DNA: TGTGCCAGCAGCGCGCGCCTGGACTGGATCTACAATGAGCAGTTCTTC. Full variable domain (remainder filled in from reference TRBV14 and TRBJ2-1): EAGVTQFPSHSVIEKGQTVTLRCDPISGHDNLYWYRRVMGKEIKFLLHFVKESKQDESGMPNNRFLAERTGGTYSTLKVQPAELEDSGVYFCASSARLDWIYNEQFFGPGTRLTVL.

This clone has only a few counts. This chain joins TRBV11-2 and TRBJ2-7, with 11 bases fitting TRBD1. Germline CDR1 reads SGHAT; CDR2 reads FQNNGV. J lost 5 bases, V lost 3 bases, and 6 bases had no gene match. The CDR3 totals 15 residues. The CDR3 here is CASSLRTGGVDEQYF. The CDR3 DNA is TGTGCCAGCAGCTTGAGGACAGGGGGCGTAGACGAGCAGTACTTC.

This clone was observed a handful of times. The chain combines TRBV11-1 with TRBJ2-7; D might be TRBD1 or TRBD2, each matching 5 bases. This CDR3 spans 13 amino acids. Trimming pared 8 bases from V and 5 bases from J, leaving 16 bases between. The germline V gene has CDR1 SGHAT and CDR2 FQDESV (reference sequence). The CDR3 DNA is TGTGCCAGCCGTGGGGGAGAAGGCCACGAGCAGTACTTC. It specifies CASRGGEGHEQYF.

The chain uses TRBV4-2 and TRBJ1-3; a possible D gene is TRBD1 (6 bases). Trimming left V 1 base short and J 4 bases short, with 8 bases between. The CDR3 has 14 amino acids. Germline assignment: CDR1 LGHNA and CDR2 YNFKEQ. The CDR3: CASSQGTAGNTIYF. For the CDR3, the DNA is TGTGCCAGCAGCCAAGGGACAGCCGGAAACACCATATATTTT.

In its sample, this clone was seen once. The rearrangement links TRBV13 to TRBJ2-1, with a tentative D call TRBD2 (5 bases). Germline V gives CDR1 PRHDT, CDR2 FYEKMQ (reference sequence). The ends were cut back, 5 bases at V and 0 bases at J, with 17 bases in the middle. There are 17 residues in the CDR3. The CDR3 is CASSAPDRGSSYNEQFF. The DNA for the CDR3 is TGTGCCAGCAGCGCGCCAGATAGAGGGAGCTCCTACAATGAGCAGTTCTTC.

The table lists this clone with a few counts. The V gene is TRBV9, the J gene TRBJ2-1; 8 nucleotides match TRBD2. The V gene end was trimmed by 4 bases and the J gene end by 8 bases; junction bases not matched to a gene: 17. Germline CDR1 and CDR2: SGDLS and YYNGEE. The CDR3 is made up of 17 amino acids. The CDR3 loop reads CASSTSPRGRRGDEQFF. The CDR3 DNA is TGTGCCAGCAGCACCTCTCCCCGCGGGAGGAGGGGGGATGAGCAGTTCTTC.

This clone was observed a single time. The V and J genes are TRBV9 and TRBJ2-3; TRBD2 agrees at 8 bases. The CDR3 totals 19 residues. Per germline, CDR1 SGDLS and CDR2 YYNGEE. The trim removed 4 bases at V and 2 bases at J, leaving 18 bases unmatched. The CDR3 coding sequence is TGTGCCAGCAGCTCCCCCCCGGGGCCCTTAGCGGGAACCACAGATACGCAGTATTTT. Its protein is CASSSPPGPLAGTTDTQYF. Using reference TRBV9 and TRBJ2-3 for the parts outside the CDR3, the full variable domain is DSGVTQTPKHLITATGQRVTLRCSPRSGDLSVYWYQQSLDQGLQFLIQYYNGEERAKGNILERFSAQQFPDLHSELNLSSLELGDSALYFCASSSPPGPLAGTTDTQYFGPGTRLTVL.

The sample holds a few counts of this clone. This chain's CDR3 is CASSLAGTGGNEQFF. The DNA for the CDR3 is TGTGCCAGCAGCTTAGCGGGGACAGGGGGGAATGAGCAGTTCTTC. This chain links TRBV7-9 with TRBJ2-1, with TRBD1 matching 11 bases. Germline lookup yields CDR1 SEHNR and CDR2 FQNEAQ (reference sequence). This CDR3 region has 15 residues. Trimming took 0 bases from V and 7 from J; bases not matched to a gene: 2.

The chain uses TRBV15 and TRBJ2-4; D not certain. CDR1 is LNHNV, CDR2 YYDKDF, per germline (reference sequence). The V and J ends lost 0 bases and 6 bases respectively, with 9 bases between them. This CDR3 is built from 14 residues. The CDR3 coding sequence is TGTGCCACCAGCAGAGATCCGGGCAGAAACATTCAGTACTTC. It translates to CATSRDPGRNIQYF.

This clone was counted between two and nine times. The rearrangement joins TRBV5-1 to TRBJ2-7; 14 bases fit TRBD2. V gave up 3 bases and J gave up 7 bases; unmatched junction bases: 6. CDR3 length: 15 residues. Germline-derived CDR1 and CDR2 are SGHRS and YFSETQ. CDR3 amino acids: CASSSGLAGVQEQYF. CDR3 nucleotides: TGCGCCAGCAGCTCGGGACTAGCGGGAGTTCAGGAGCAGTACTTC.

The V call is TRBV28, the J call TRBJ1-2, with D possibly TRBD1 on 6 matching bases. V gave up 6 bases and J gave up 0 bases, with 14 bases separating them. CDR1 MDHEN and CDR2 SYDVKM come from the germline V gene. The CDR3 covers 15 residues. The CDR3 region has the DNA TGTGCCAGCAGCAACTGGGGGGCTGCTAACTATGGCTACACCTTC. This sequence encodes CASSNWGAANYGYTF.

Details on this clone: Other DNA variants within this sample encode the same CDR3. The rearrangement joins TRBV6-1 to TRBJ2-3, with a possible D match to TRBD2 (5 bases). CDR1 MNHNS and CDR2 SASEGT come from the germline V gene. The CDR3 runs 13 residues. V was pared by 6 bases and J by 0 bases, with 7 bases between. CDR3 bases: TGTGCCAGCAGCGGGATTAGCACAGATACGCAGTATTTT. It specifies CASSGISTDTQYF.